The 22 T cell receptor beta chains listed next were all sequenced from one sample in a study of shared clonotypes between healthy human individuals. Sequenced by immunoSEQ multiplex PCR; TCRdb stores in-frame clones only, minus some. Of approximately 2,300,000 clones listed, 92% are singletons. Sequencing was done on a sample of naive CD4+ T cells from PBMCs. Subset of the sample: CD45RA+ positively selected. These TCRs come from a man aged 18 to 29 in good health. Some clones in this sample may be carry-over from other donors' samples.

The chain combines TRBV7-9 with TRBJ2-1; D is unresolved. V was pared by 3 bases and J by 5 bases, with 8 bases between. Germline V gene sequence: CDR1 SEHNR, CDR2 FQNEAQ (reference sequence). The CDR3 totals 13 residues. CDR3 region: CASSFGRHNEQFF. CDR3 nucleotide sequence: TGTGCCAGCAGCTTCGGACGACACAATGAGCAGTTCTTC.

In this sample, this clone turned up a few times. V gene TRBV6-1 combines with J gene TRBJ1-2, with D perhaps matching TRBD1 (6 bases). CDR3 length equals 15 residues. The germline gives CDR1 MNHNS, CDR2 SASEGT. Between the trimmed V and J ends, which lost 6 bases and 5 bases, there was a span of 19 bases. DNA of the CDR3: TGTGCCAGCAGGGCAGGCCAGGGGTCCTTTTATGGCTACACCTTC. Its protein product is CASRAGQGSFYGYTF.

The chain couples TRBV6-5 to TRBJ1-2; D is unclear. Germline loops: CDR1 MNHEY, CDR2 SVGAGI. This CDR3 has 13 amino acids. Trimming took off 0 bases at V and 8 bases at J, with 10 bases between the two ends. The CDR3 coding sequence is TGTGCCAGCAGTTACTCGAAGTCGAACGGCTACACCTTC. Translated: CASSYSKSNGYTF.

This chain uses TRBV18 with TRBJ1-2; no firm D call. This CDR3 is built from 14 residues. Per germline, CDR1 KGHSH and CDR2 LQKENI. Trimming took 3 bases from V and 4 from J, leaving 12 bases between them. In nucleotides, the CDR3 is TGTGCCAGCTCACCGGTCGGGGTGAGCTATGGCTACACCTTC. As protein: CASSPVGVSYGYTF.

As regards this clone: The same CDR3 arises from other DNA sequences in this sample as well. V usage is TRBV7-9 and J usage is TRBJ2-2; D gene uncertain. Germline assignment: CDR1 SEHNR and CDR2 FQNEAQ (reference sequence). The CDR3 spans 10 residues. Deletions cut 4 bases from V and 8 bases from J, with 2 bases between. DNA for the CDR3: TGTGCCAGCAGCTCTGGGGAGCTGTTTTTT. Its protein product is CASSSGELFF.

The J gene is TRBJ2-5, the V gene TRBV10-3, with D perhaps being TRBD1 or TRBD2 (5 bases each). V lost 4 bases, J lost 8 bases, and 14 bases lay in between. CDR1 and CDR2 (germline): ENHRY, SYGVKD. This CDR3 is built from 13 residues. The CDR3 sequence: CAISGGDAETQYF. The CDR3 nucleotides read TGTGCCATCAGTGGAGGGGACGCCGAAACCCAGTACTTC.

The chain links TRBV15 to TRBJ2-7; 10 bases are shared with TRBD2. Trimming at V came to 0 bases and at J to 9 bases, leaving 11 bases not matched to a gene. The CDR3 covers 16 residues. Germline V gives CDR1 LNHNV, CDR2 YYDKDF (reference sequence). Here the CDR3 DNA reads TGTGCCACCAGCAGAGATGTGACTAGCGGGCCGTTCGGGCAGTACTTC. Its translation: CATSRDVTSGPFGQYF.

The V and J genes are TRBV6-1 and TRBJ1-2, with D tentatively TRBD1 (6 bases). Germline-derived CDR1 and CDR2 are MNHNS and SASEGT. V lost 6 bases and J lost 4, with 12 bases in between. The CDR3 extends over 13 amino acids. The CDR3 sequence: CASSNREGYGYTF. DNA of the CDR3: TGTGCCAGCAGCAACAGGGAGGGCTATGGCTACACCTTC.

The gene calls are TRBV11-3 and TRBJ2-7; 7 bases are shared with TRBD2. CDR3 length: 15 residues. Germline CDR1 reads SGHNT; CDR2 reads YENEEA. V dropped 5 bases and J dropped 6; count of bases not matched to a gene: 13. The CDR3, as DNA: TGTGCCAGCAGCCCTGGGCCGCGGGAGTTTGGCGAGCAGTACTTC. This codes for CASSPGPREFGEQYF.

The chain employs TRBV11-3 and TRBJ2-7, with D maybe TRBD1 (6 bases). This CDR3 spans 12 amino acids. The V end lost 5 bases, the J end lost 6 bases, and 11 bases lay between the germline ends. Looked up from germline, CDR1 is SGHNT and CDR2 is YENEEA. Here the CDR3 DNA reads TGTGCCAGCAGCCGCAGGGGTGGCGAGCAGTACTTC. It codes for CASSRRGGEQYF.

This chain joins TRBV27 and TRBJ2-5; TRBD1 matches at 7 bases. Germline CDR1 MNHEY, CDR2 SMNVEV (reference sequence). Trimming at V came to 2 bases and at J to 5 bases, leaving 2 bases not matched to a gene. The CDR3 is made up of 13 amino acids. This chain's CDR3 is CASSLGRGETQYF. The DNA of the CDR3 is TGTGCCAGCAGTTTAGGCAGGGGGGAGACCCAGTACTTC.

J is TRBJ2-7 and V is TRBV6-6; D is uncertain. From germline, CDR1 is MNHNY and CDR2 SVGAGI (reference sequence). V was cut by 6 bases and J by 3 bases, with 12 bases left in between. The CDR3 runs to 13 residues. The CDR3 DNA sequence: TGTGCCAGCAGCCCTAACTGGGTCTACGAGCAGTACTTC. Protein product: CASSPNWVYEQYF.

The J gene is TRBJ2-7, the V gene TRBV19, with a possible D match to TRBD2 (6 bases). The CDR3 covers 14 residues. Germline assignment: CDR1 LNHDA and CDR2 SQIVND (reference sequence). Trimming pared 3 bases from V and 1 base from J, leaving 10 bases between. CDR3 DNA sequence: TGTGCCAGTAGTATTGCGGGACGATCCTACGAGCAGTACTTC. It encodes CASSIAGRSYEQYF.

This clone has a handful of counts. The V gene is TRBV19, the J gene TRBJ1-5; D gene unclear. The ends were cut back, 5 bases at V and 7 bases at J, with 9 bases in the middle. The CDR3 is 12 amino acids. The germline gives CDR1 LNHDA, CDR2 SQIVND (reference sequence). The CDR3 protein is CASSFYRQPQHF. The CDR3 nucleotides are TGTGCCAGTAGTTTCTACCGACAGCCCCAGCATTTT.

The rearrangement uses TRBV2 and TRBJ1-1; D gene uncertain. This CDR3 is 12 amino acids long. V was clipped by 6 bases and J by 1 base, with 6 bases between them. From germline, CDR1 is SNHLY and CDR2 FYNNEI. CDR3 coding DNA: TGTGCCAGCAGCCGGTGGAACACTGAAGCTTTCTTT. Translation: CASSRWNTEAFF.

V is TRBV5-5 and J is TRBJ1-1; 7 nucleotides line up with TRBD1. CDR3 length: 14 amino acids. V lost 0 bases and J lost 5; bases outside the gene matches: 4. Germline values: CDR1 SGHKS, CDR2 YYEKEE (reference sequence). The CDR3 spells CASSLEGGRTEAFF. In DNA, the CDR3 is TGTGCCAGCAGCTTGGAAGGGGGCAGAACTGAAGCTTTCTTT.

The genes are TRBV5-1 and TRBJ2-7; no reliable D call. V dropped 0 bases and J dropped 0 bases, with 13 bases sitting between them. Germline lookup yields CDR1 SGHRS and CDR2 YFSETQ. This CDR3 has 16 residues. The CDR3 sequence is CASSLAPLLGSYEQYF. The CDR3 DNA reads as TGCGCCAGCAGCTTGGCGCCCCTCCTCGGCTCCTACGAGCAGTACTTC. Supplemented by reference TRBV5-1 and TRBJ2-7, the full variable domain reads KAGVTQTPRYLIKTRGQQVTLSCSPISGHRSVSWYQQTPGQGLQFLFEYFSETQRNKGNFPGRFSGRQFSNSRSEMNVSTLELGDSALYLCASSLAPLLGSYEQYFGPGTRLTVT.

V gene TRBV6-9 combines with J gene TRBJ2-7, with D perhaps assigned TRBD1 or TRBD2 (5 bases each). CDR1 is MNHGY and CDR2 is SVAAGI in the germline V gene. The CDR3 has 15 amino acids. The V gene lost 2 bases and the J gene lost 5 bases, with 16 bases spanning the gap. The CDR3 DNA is TGTGCCAGCAGTTATAACCGGGACCTAACTCACGAGCAGTACTTC. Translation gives CASSYNRDLTHEQYF.

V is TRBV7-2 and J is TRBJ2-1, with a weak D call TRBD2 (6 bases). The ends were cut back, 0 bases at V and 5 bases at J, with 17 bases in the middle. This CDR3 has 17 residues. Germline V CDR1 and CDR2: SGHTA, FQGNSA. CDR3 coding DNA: TGTGCCAGCAGCTTAGCGTATTCCCTAACGGGGGACAATGAGCAGTTCTTC. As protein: CASSLAYSLTGDNEQFF.

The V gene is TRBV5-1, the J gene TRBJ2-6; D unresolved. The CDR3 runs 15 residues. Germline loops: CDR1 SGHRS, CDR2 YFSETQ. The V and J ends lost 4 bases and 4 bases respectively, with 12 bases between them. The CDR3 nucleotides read TGCGCCAGCAGCCCTACGCAGACGGGGGCCAACGTCCTGACTTTC. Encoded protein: CASSPTQTGANVLTF.

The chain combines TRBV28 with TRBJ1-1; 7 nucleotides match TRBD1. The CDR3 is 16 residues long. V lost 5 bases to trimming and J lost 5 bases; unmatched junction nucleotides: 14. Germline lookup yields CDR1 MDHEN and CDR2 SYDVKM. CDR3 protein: CASSNPGGTVWTEAFF. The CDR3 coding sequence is TGTGCCAGCAGTAATCCGGGGGGGACAGTGTGGACTGAAGCTTTCTTT. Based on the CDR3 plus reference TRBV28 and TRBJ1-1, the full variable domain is DVKVTQSSRYLVKRTGEKVFLECVQDMDHENMFWYRQDPGLGLRLIYFSYDVKMKEKGDIPEGYSVSREKKERFSLILESASTNQTSMYLCASSNPGGTVWTEAFFGQGTRLTVV.

Written as DNA, the CDR3 is TGTGCCAGCAGTTTATTTAGGGGAGGGAGGGCAGATACGCAGTATTTT. Protein product: CASSLFRGGRADTQYF. The J gene is TRBJ2-3, the V gene TRBV28, with TRBD2 matching 7 bases. From germline, CDR1 is MDHEN and CDR2 SYDVKM. The J segment lost 4 bases and the V segment lost 1 base, leaving 8 bases of the junction unmatched. CDR3 length equals 16 residues. Looking up the rest from reference TRBV28 and TRBJ2-3 gives the full variable domain: DVKVTQSSRYLVKRTGEKVFLECVQDMDHENMFWYRQDPGLGLRLIYFSYDVKMKEKGDIPEGYSVSREKKERFSLILESASTNQTSMYLCASSLFRGGRADTQYFGPGTRLTVL.